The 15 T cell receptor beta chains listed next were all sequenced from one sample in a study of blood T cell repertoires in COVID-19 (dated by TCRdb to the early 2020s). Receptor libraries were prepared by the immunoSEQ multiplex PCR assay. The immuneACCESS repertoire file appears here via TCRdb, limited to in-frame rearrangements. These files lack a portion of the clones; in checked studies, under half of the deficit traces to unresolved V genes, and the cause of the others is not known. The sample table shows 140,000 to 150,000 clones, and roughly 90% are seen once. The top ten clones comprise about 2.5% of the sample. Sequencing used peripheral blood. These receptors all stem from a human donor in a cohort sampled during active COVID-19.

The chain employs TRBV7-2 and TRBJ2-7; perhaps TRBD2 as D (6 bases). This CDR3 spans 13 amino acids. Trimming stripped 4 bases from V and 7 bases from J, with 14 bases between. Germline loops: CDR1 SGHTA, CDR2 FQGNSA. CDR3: CASSSLGAGEQYF. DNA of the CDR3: TGTGCCAGCAGCTCACTCGGTGCGGGGGAGCAGTACTTC. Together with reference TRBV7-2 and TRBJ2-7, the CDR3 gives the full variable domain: GAGVSQSPSNKVTEKGKDVELRCDPISGHTALYWYRQSLGQGLEFLIYFQGNSAPDKSGLPSDRFSAERTGGSVSTLTIQRTQQEDSAVYLCASSSLGAGEQYFGPGTRLTVT.

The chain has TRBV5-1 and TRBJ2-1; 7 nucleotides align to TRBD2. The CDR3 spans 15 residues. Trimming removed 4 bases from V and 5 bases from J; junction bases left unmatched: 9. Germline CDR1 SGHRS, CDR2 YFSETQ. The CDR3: CASSLSASGNNEQFF. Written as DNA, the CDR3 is TGCGCCAGCAGCCTGTCGGCTAGCGGTAACAATGAGCAGTTCTTC.

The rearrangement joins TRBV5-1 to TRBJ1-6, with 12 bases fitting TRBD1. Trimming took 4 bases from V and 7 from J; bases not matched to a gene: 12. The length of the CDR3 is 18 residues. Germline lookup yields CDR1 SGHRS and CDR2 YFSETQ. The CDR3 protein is CASSPGQGAMGENSPLHF. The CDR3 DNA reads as TGCGCCAGCAGCCCGGGACAGGGGGCCATGGGGGAGAATTCACCCCTCCACTTT.

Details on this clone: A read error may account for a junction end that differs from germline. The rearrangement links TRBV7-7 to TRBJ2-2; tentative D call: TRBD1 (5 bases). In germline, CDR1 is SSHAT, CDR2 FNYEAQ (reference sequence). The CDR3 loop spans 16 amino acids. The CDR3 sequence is CASSSLRQQGSGELFF. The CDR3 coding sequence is TGTGCTAGCAGTTCCCTTCGGCAGCAGGGATCCGGGGAGCTGTTTTTT.

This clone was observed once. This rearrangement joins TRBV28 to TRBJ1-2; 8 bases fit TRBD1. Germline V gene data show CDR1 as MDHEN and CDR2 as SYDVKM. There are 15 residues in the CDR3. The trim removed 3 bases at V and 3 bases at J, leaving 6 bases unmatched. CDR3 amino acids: CASSFRTGNYYGYTF. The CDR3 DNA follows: TGTGCCAGCAGTTTTCGGACAGGGAACTACTATGGCTACACCTTC.

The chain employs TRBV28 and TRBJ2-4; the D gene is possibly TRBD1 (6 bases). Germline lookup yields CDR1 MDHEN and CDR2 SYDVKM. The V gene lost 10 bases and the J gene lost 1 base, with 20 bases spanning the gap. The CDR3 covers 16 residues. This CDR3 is CATNSPGAAAKNIQYF. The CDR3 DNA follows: TGTGCCACAAACTCTCCAGGGGCGGCGGCCAAAAACATTCAGTACTTC.

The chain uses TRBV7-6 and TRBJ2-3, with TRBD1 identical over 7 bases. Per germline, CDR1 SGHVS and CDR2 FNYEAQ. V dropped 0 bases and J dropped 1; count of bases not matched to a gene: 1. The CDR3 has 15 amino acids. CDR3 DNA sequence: TGTGCCAGCAGCTTAGCACAGGGGCGCACAGATACGCAGTATTTT. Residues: CASSLAQGRTDTQYF.

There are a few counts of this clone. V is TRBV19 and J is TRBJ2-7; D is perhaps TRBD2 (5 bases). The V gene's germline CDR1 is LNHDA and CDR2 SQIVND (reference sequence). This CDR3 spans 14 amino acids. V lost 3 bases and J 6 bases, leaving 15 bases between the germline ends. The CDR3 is CASSIRFEGGEQYF. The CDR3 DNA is TGTGCCAGTAGTATTCGCTTTGAAGGAGGCGAGCAGTACTTC.

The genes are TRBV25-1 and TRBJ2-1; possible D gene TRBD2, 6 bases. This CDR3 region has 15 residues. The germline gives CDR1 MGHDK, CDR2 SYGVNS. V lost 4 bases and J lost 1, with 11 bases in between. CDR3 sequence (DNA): TGTGCCAGCAGTGTTGGAGGGGTATCCTACAATGAGCAGTTCTTC. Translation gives CASSVGGVSYNEQFF.

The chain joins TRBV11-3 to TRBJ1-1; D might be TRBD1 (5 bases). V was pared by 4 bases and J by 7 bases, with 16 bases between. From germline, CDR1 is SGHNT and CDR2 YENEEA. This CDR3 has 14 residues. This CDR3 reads CASSWNVQGVEAFF. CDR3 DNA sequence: TGTGCCAGCAGCTGGAACGTCCAGGGTGTTGAAGCTTTCTTT.

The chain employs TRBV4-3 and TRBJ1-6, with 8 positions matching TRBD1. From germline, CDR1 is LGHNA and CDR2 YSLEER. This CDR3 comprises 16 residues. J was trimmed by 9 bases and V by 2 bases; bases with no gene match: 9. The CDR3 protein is CASSQQITGGGSPLHF. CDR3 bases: TGCGCCAGCAGCCAACAAATTACAGGGGGTGGTTCACCCCTCCACTTT.

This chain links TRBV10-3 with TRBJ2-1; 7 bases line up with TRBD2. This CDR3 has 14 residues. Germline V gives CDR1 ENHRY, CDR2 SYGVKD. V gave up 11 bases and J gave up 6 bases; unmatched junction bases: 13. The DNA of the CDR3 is TGTGCCGTCCGATCGGGAGGCGGGTTCAATGAGCAGTTCTTC. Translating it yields CAVRSGGGFNEQFF.

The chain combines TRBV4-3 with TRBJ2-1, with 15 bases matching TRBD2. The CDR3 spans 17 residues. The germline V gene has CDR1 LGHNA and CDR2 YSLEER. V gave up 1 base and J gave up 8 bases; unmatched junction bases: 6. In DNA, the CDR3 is TGCGCCAGCAGCCAAGCCGGACTAGCGGGAGGGGTTTATGAGCAGTTCTTC. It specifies CASSQAGLAGGVYEQFF.

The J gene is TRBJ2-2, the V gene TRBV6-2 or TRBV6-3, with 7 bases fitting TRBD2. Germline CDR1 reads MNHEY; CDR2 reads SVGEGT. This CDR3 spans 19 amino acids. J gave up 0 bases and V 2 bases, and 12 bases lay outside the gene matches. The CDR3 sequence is CASSYGLAGVPTNTGELFF. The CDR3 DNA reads TGTGCCAGCAGTTACGGTTTAGCGGGCGTGCCGACGAACACCGGGGAGCTGTTTTTT.

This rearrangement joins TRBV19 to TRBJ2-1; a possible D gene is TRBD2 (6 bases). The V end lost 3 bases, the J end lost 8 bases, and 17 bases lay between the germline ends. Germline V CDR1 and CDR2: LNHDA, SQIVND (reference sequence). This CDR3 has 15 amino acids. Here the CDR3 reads CASSIYSGGRDEQFF. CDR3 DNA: TGTGCCAGTAGTATCTATAGCGGTGGCAGGGATGAGCAGTTCTTC.